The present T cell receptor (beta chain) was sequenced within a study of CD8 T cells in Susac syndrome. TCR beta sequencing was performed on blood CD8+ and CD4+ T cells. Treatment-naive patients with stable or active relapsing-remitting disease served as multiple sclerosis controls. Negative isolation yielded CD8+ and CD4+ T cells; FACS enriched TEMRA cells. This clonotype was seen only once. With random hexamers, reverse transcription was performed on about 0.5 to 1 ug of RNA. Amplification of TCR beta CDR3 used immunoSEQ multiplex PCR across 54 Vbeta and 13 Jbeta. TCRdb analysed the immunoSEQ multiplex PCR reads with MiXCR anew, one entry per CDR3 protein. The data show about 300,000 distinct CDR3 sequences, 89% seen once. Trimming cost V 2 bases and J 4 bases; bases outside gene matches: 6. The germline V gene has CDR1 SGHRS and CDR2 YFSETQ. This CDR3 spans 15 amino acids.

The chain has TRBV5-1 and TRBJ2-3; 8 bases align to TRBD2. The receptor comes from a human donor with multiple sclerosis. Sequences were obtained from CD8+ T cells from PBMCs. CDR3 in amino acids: CASSFVGGEADTQYF. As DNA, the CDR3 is TGCGCCAGCAGCTTCGTCGGGGGGGAGGCAGATACGCAGTATTTT. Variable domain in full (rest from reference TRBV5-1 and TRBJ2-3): KAGVTQTPRYLIKTRGQQVTLSCSPISGHRSVSWYQQTPGQGLQFLFEYFSETQRNKGNFPGRFSGRQFSNSRSEMNVSTLELGDSALYLCASSFVGGEADTQYFGPGTRLTVL.